This passage covers 6 T cell receptor beta chains from one sample sequenced in a study of cytomegalovirus exposure and HLA in healthy donors. Primers for the PCR totalled 60 Vbeta and 13 Jbeta. This table comes from immunoSEQ multiplex PCR, and its TCRdb copy is limited to in-frame clones, with some not included. The sample lists around 150,000 clones, just under 80% seen once, with 1.1% in the top ten. Sequencing input: PBMCs. Source of these receptors: a male donor in good health and CMV-seronegative.

The V gene is TRBV9, the J gene TRBJ2-1; 10 bases fit TRBD1. V lost 3 bases, J lost 8 bases, and 5 bases stayed unmatched. Germline V gene lookup returns CDR1 SGDLS and CDR2 YYNGEE. This CDR3 has 14 residues. The CDR3 nucleotides are TGTGCCAGCAGCGGGGGACAGGGGAACGATGAGCAGTTCTTC. Its protein is CASSGGQGNDEQFF.

The chain combines TRBV30 with TRBJ2-3; 8 positions agree with TRBD2. CDR1 GTSNPN and CDR2 SVGIG come from the germline V gene (reference sequence). The V segment lost 1 base and the J segment 9 bases; nucleotides outside the gene matches: 3. The CDR3 has 12 residues. CDR3: CAWSGGGKTQYF. CDR3 coding DNA: TGTGCCTGGAGTGGCGGGGGGAAGACGCAGTATTTT. Supplemented by reference TRBV30 and TRBJ2-3, the full variable domain reads SQTIHQWPATLVQPVGSPLSLECTVEGTSNPNLYWYRQAAGRGLQLLFYSVGIGQISSEVPQNLSASRPQDRQFILSSKKLLLSDSGFYLCAWSGGGKTQYFGPGTRLTVL.

As DNA, the CDR3 is TGTGCCAGTAGTACCGGGACAGGGGGCGCGAGCTATGGCTACACCTTC. Encoded protein: CASSTGTGGASYGYTF. The rearrangement uses TRBV19 and TRBJ1-2; 12 nucleotides match TRBD1. J gave up 4 bases and V 4 bases, and 7 bases lay outside the gene matches. Germline V gene sequence: CDR1 LNHDA, CDR2 SQIVND (reference sequence). The CDR3 consists of 16 residues.

J is TRBJ1-3 and V is TRBV7-2; D gene unclear. The germline gives CDR1 SGHTA, CDR2 FQGNSA. The CDR3 is made up of 14 amino acids. Trimming stripped 8 bases from V and 4 bases from J, with 15 bases between. The CDR3 loop reads CASASLWAGNTIYF. The CDR3 DNA follows: TGTGCCAGCGCCTCCCTTTGGGCAGGAAACACCATATATTTT.

The rearrangement joins TRBV7-9 to TRBJ1-3; the D is unclear. V was clipped by 5 bases and J by 0 bases, with 11 bases between them. The CDR3 is 15 residues long. From germline, CDR1 is SEHNR and CDR2 FQNEAQ (reference sequence). CDR3 DNA sequence: TGTGCCAGCAGCGCCCTCGGGAGCTCTGGAAACACCATATATTTT. As protein: CASSALGSSGNTIYF.

In this sample, this clone turned up once. This rearrangement joins TRBV6-1 to TRBJ2-3, with TRBD2 matching 10 bases. This CDR3 is built from 15 residues. Germline loops: CDR1 MNHNS, CDR2 SASEGT. Losses at the gene ends were 1 base for V and 4 bases for J; bases not matched to a gene: 2. CDR3 coding DNA: TGTGCCAGCAGTGAAGGAAGCGGGGGGGCAGATACGCAGTATTTT. Translated: CASSEGSGGADTQYF.